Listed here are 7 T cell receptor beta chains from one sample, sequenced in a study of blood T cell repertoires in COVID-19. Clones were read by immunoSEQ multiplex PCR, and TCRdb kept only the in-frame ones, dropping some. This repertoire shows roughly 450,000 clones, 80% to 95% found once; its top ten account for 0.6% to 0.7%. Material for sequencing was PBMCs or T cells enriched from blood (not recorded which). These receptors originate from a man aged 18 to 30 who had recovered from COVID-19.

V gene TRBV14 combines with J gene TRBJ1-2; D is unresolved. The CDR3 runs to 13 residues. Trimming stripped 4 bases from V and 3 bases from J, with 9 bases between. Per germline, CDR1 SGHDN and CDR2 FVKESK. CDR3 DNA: TGTGCCAGCAGCCTTGTGGCACACTATGGCTACACCTTC. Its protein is CASSLVAHYGYTF. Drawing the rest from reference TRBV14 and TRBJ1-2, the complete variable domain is EAGVTQFPSHSVIEKGQTVTLRCDPISGHDNLYWYRRVMGKEIKFLLHFVKESKQDESGMPNNRFLAERTGGTYSTLKVQPAELEDSGVYFCASSLVAHYGYTFGSGTRLTVV.

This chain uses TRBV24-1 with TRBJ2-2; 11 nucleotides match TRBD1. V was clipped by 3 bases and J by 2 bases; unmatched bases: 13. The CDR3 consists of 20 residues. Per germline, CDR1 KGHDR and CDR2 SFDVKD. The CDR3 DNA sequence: TGTGCCACCAGTGATCCGGGCGGGACAGGGGGTTTAAGAAACACCGGGGAGCTGTTTTTT. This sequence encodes CATSDPGGTGGLRNTGELFF.

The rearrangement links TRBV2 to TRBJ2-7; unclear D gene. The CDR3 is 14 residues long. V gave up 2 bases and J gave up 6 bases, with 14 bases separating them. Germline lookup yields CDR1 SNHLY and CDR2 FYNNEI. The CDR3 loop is CASSEYGAVGEQYF. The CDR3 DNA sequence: TGTGCCAGCAGTGAATATGGAGCAGTCGGCGAGCAGTACTTC.

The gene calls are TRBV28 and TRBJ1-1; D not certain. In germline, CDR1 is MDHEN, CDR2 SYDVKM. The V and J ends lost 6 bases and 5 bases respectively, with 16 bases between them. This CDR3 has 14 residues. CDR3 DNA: TGTGCCAGCAGCCCCCCCTCCGAACTTACTGAAGCTTTCTTT. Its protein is CASSPPSELTEAFF.

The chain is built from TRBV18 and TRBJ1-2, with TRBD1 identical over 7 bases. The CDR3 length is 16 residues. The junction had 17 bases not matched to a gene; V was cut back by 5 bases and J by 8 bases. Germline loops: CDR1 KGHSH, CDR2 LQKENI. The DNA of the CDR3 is TGTGCCAGCTCAAGGGAGACAGGGCGGTCCTCGAAGGGCTACACCTTC. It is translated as CASSRETGRSSKGYTF. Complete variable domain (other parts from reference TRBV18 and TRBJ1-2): NAGVMQNPRHLVRRRGQEARLRCSPMKGHSHVYWYRQLPEEGLKFMVYLQKENIIDESGMPKERFSAEFPKEGPSILRIQQVVRGDSAAYFCASSRETGRSSKGYTFGSGTRLTVV.

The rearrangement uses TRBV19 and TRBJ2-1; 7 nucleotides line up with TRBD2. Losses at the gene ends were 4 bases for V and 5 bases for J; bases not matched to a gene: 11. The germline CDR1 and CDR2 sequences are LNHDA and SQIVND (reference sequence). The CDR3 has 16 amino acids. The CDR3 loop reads CASSTPIPGLNNEQFF. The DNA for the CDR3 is TGTGCCAGTAGTACACCCATACCGGGACTAAACAATGAGCAGTTCTTC.

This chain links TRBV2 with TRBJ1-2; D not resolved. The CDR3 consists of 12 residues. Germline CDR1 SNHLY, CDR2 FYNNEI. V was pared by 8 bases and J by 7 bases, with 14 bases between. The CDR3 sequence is CASLPDSGGYTF. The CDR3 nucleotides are TGTGCCAGCCTTCCCGACTCCGGTGGCTACACCTTC.